This T cell receptor (beta chain) is drawn from a study of T cell responses to AZD1222 COVID-19 vaccine. Overall study findings and caveats: Just a handful of AZD1222 recipients were seropositive at baseline.

Method: immunoSEQ multiplex PCR; TCRdb's copy keeps in-frame clones and lacks some. The table includes some 100,000 clones, roughly 90% detected once. About this clone itself: Its antigen is undetermined.

Sequencing was performed on peripheral blood, taken on day 0 of AZD1222 vaccination. The receptor comes from an adult in good health.

The CDR3 nucleotides are TGTGCCAGCACCTATCTAGGAAACACTGAAGCTTTCTTT. Its translation is CASTYLGNTEAFF. This rearrangement joins TRBV7-9 to TRBJ1-1; D uncertain. The CDR3 totals 13 residues. CDR1 is SEHNR and CDR2 is FQNEAQ in the germline V gene (reference sequence). Trimming cost V 7 bases and J 2 bases, with 11 bases left between them.